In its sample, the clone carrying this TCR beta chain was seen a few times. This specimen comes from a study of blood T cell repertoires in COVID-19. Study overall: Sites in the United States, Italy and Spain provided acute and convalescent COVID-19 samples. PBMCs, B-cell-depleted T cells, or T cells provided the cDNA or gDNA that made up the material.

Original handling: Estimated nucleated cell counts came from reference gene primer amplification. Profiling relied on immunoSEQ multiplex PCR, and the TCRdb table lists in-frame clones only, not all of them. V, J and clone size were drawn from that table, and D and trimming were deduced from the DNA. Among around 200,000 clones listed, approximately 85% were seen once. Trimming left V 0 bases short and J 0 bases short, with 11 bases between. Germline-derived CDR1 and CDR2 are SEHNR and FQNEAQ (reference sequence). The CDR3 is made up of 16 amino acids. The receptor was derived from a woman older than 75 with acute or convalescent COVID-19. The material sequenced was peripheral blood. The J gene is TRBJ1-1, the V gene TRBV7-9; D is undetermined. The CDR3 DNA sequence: TGTGCCAGCAGCTTAGCCCAGGTAGTCATGAACACTGAAGCTTTCTTT. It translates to CASSLAQVVMNTEAFF.